This TCR beta chain comes out of a study of blood T cell repertoires in COVID-19. Across the study: Samples taken during acute and convalescent COVID-19 were collected in the United States, Italy and Spain.

In the original processing: The authors estimated nucleated cell counts from reference gene primer amplification. Data came from immunoSEQ multiplex PCR; TCRdb stores just in-frame clones and leaves some out. That table supplies the V and J calls and clone size; D and trimming were determined from the DNA. Here the sample spans fewer than 85,000 clones, 80% to 90% being singletons. Per the germline V gene, CDR1 is LNHDA and CDR2 is SQIVND (reference sequence). Losses at the gene ends were 4 bases for V and 0 bases for J; bases not matched to a gene: 6. The CDR3 has 16 amino acids. Source material: peripheral blood. The clonotype originates from an elderly woman with active or convalescent COVID-19. V and J are TRBV19 and TRBJ2-1; 7 nucleotides align to TRBD1. The CDR3 is CASSRTGQSSYNEQFF. The CDR3 DNA reads TGTGCCAGTAGTAGAACGGGACAGAGCTCCTACAATGAGCAGTTCTTC. Supplemented by reference TRBV19 and TRBJ2-1, the full variable domain reads DGGITQSPKYLFRKEGQNVTLSCEQNLNHDAMYWYRQDPGQGLRLIYYSQIVNDFQKGDIAEGYSVSREKKESFPLTVTSAQKNPTAFYLCASSRTGQSSYNEQFFGPGTRLTVL.